This T cell receptor (beta chain) was captured by sequencing in a study of T cells after yellow fever vaccination. At the level of the study: The SMART-Seq v4 Ultra Low Input method served to prepare the low-cell-number fractions. Findings of the study overall: Weaker overall was a secondary response that nonetheless peaked faster, on day 5 versus 15. Subsequent booster samples again held most clones from primary vaccination (roughly 95% CD4, 88% CD8).

For TCR, cDNA came from 5'RACE template switching, which added a universal primer site and UMIs. TCRdb ran MiXCR on the 5' RACE reads and lists one entry per CDR3 protein. The profile shows approximately 510,000 distinct CDR3 sequences, 21% of them singletons. The CDR3 covers 14 residues. In germline, CDR1 is SGHRS, CDR2 YFSETQ. With V trimmed by 2 bases and J by 4 bases, 3 bases remained unmatched. Comment on this clonotype: The antigen remains undetermined.

The chain recombines TRBV5-1 with TRBJ2-1; 7 bases fit TRBD2. The TCR sequence derives from a man younger than 30 who received the YFV17D yellow fever vaccine. This specimen consisted of PBMCs, obtained approximately 22 days after the first yellow fever vaccination. The CDR3 nucleotides read TGCGCCAGCAGCTTCACTAGCGCTTACAATGAGCAGTTCTTC. Translating gives CASSFTSAYNEQFF.